The rows below give T cell receptor beta chains drawn from one sample of a study of blood T cell repertoires in COVID-19. Measured with immunoSEQ multiplex PCR; TCRdb has only the in-frame clones, and not every one. Among about 140,000 clones listed, 70% to 80% were seen once. Specimen: peripheral blood. These receptors came from a woman between 50 and 59 years old with active or convalescent COVID-19. Both conserved end residues are part of each CDR3. A D gene is named only where the DNA matches it firmly. Some rows mark clone size as missing; the rest say once, few, many or name a class of expanded clone.

abundance: NA; d_gene: NA; j_gene: TRBJ1-3; v_gene: TRBV14; CDR3nt: TGTGCCAGCAGCCAAGAAACGTGGGGCAGTAGAAACACCATATATTTT; CDR3aa: CASSQETWGSRNTIYF
abundance: NA; d_gene: NA; j_gene: TRBJ2-7; v_gene: TRBV7-2; CDR3nt: TGTGCCAGCCACCACGGGGAATACGAGCAGTACTTC; CDR3aa: CASHHGEYEQYF
abundance: once; d_gene: TRBD1; j_gene: TRBJ1-1; v_gene: TRBV4-1; CDR3nt: TGCGCCAGCAGCCATCGAGGGACAGGGTTCGATGAAGCTTTCTTT; CDR3aa: CASSHRGTGFDEAFF
abundance: once; d_gene: NA; j_gene: TRBJ1-1; v_gene: TRBV9; CDR3nt: TGTGCCAGCAGCGTAGGTGTAGGGAGCGACACTGAAGCTTTCTTT; CDR3aa: CASSVGVGSDTEAFF
abundance: NA; d_gene: TRBD2; j_gene: TRBJ2-7; v_gene: TRBV27; CDR3nt: TGTGCCAGCAGTGCCATTCCGGGACTAGCGGGAGAGCAGTACTTC; CDR3aa: CASSAIPGLAGEQYF
abundance: NA; d_gene: TRBD1; j_gene: TRBJ1-2; v_gene: TRBV19; CDR3nt: TGTGCCAGTAGTTTACAGGGGATGGACTATGGCTACACCTTC; CDR3aa: CASSLQGMDYGYTF
abundance: NA; d_gene: TRBD1; j_gene: TRBJ1-2; v_gene: TRBV4-2; CDR3nt: TGTGCCAGCAGCCAGGGACAGGGGTATGGCTACACCTTC; CDR3aa: CASSQGQGYGYTF
abundance: NA; d_gene: NA; j_gene: TRBJ2-7; v_gene: TRBV23-1; CDR3nt: TGCGCCAGCAGTCAAGGACTGCCGGAAAGATCCTACGAGCAGTACTTC; CDR3aa: CASSQGLPERSYEQYF
abundance: NA; d_gene: TRBD2; j_gene: TRBJ2-1; v_gene: TRBV19; CDR3nt: TGTGCCAGTAGTATAGCGGGACTAGCTGGTCCTGAGCAGTTCTTC; CDR3aa: CASSIAGLAGPEQFF
abundance: NA; d_gene: NA; j_gene: TRBJ1-2; v_gene: TRBV5-1; CDR3nt: TGCGCCAGCAGCCCCCTCGCAGGAAATTTTAACTATGGCTACACCTTC; CDR3aa: CASSPLAGNFNYGYTF
abundance: once; d_gene: NA; j_gene: TRBJ2-5; v_gene: TRBV6-4; CDR3nt: TGTGCCAGCAGTGACCAGGGACAACCTCAAGAGACCCAGTACTTC; CDR3aa: CASSDQGQPQETQYF
abundance: NA; d_gene: NA; j_gene: TRBJ2-5; v_gene: TRBV21-1; CDR3nt: TGTGCCAGCAGCAATGGGGGGACTGAAGAGACCCAGTACTTC; CDR3aa: CASSNGGTEETQYF
abundance: NA; d_gene: TRBD2; j_gene: TRBJ2-3; v_gene: TRBV3-1/TRBV3-2; CDR3nt: TGTGCCAGCAGCCAAGGGGCGGGAGTGGGGACAGATACGCAGTATTTT; CDR3aa: CASSQGAGVGTDTQYF
abundance: NA; d_gene: TRBD2; j_gene: TRBJ2-1; v_gene: TRBV9; CDR3nt: TGTGCCAGCAGCCCCCTAGCGGGGGGGTACAATGAGCAGTTCTTC; CDR3aa: CASSPLAGGYNEQFF
abundance: NA; d_gene: TRBD1; j_gene: TRBJ2-1; v_gene: TRBV20-1; CDR3nt: TGCAGTGCTAGTAAGGGGGCGGGTGAGCAGTTCTTC; CDR3aa: CSASKGAGEQFF
abundance: few; d_gene: TRBD1; j_gene: TRBJ1-1; v_gene: TRBV14; CDR3nt: TGTGCCAGCAGCCAAGAAGGGTTAACAGGGGCCCCTGAAGCTTTCTTT; CDR3aa: CASSQEGLTGAPEAFF
abundance: NA; d_gene: TRBD1; j_gene: TRBJ1-1; v_gene: TRBV5-1; CDR3nt: TGCGCCAGCAGAACCGGACAGGGGACGAACACTGAAGCTTTCTTT; CDR3aa: CASRTGQGTNTEAFF
abundance: NA; d_gene: NA; j_gene: TRBJ1-1; v_gene: TRBV29-1; CDR3nt: TGCAGCGTTCGCAAGGGGCTGGGCACTGAAGCTTTCTTT; CDR3aa: CSVRKGLGTEAFF
abundance: NA; d_gene: TRBD2; j_gene: TRBJ2-1; v_gene: TRBV7-2; CDR3nt: TGTGCCAGCAGCAAGAGGACTAGCGAGCTTTCCTACAATGAGCAGTTCTTC; CDR3aa: CASSKRTSELSYNEQFF
abundance: NA; d_gene: NA; j_gene: TRBJ1-1; v_gene: TRBV4-2; CDR3nt: TGTGCCAGCAGCCAGCCAGGGGTGAACACTGAAGCTTTCTTT; CDR3aa: CASSQPGVNTEAFF
abundance: once; d_gene: NA; j_gene: TRBJ1-1; v_gene: TRBV28; CDR3nt: TGTGCCAGCAGTTTATTCCCAGGGGAAGCTTTCTTT; CDR3aa: CASSLFPGEAFF
abundance: once; d_gene: NA; j_gene: TRBJ2-5; v_gene: TRBV4-2; CDR3nt: TGTGCCAGCAGCCAAGGTGGGGGGTACGGGCAAGAGACCCAGTACTTC; CDR3aa: CASSQGGGYGQETQYF
abundance: NA; d_gene: NA; j_gene: TRBJ2-5; v_gene: TRBV11-3; CDR3nt: TGTGCCAGCACCACCCCGGGACAAAGAAACCAAGAGACCCAGTACTTC; CDR3aa: CASTTPGQRNQETQYF
abundance: NA; d_gene: NA; j_gene: TRBJ1-2; v_gene: TRBV3-1/TRBV3-2; CDR3nt: TGTGCCAGCAGCCTTAAGGAGGGAATGGATGGCTACACCTTC; CDR3aa: CASSLKEGMDGYTF
abundance: NA; d_gene: NA; j_gene: TRBJ2-2; v_gene: TRBV5-6; CDR3nt: TGTGCCAGCAGCGGTACCCCCCCGGGACTTGGGAACACCGGGGAGCTGTTTTTT; CDR3aa: CASSGTPPGLGNTGELFF
abundance: NA; d_gene: NA; j_gene: TRBJ2-2; v_gene: TRBV11-3; CDR3nt: TGTGCCAGCAGCTCCCCTCGGGGGACAGCTGGGCCCGGGGAGCTGTTTTTT; CDR3aa: CASSSPRGTAGPGELFF
abundance: NA; d_gene: NA; j_gene: TRBJ1-6; v_gene: TRBV6-6; CDR3nt: TGTGCCAGCAGGAATCGGGATCTAAATTCACCCCTCCACTTT; CDR3aa: CASRNRDLNSPLHF
abundance: NA; d_gene: NA; j_gene: TRBJ1-4; v_gene: TRBV29-1; CDR3nt: TGCAGCGTTGCCCAGGGTGAGCAAAAACTGTTTTTT; CDR3aa: CSVAQGEQKLFF
abundance: NA; d_gene: NA; j_gene: TRBJ1-1; v_gene: TRBV5-1; CDR3nt: TGCGCCAGCAGCTTGGTATCCAGGTTGAACACTGAAGCTTTCTTT; CDR3aa: CASSLVSRLNTEAFF
abundance: NA; d_gene: NA; j_gene: TRBJ1-3; v_gene: TRBV9; CDR3nt: TGTGCCAGCAGCGTAGACAGCTCTGGAAACACCATATATTTT; CDR3aa: CASSVDSSGNTIYF
abundance: NA; d_gene: TRBD1; j_gene: TRBJ1-3; v_gene: TRBV19; CDR3nt: TGTGCCAGTAGTCTTTTCGCCGGGACAGAATATCGGTCTCTGGGAAACACCATATATTTT; CDR3aa: CASSLFAGTEYRSLGNTIYF
abundance: NA; d_gene: TRBD1; j_gene: TRBJ1-2; v_gene: TRBV6-1; CDR3nt: TGTGCCAGCAGTGCAGCAGGGGGCGAGGATGGCTACACCTTC; CDR3aa: CASSAAGGEDGYTF
abundance: NA; d_gene: NA; j_gene: TRBJ2-3; v_gene: TRBV14; CDR3nt: TGTGCCAGCAGTCCGAGACTCATCACAGATACGCAGTATTTT; CDR3aa: CASSPRLITDTQYF
abundance: few; d_gene: TRBD2; j_gene: TRBJ2-5; v_gene: TRBV4-2; CDR3nt: TGTGCCAGCAGCCAAGATCCCCTGGCTAGCGGGAAAGAGACCCAGTACTTC; CDR3aa: CASSQDPLASGKETQYF
abundance: NA; d_gene: TRBD2; j_gene: TRBJ2-5; v_gene: TRBV19; CDR3nt: TGTGCCAGTAGGCTAGCGGGGGGCCAAGAGACCCAGTACTTC; CDR3aa: CASRLAGGQETQYF
abundance: NA; d_gene: NA; j_gene: TRBJ2-3; v_gene: TRBV4-3; CDR3nt: TGCGCCAGCAGCCAGGCAGGCAGGGGCACAGATACGCAGTATTTT; CDR3aa: CASSQAGRGTDTQYF
abundance: NA; d_gene: TRBD2; j_gene: TRBJ2-3; v_gene: TRBV5-1; CDR3nt: TGCGCCAGCAGCTTGGGTTCTAGCGGGGGGATTACGCAGTATTTT; CDR3aa: CASSLGSSGGITQYF
abundance: NA; d_gene: NA; j_gene: TRBJ1-2; v_gene: TRBV7-2; CDR3nt: TGTGCCAGCAGCTTGGGACTGCGCTATGGCTACACCTTC; CDR3aa: CASSLGLRYGYTF
abundance: once; d_gene: NA; j_gene: TRBJ2-1; v_gene: TRBV18; CDR3nt: TGTGCCAGCTCACCATTCTCTAGAGGCGATGAGCAGTTCTTC; CDR3aa: CASSPFSRGDEQFF
abundance: once; d_gene: TRBD2; j_gene: TRBJ2-6; v_gene: TRBV5-5; CDR3nt: TGTGCCAGCAGCTTGGGGACTAGCGCTGGGGCCAACGTCCTGACTTTC; CDR3aa: CASSLGTSAGANVLTF
abundance: NA; d_gene: NA; j_gene: TRBJ1-5; v_gene: TRBV2; CDR3nt: TGTGCCAGCCAGGGCGGTTTGAGCAATCAGCCCCAGCATTTT; CDR3aa: CASQGGLSNQPQHF